The clone carrying this TCR beta chain was detected once. What it binds is unknown. Primers included in the PCR were 60 Vbeta and 13 Jbeta primers. Produced via immunoSEQ multiplex PCR; TCRdb's table is partial and in-frame only. The sample records about 120,000 clones, roughly 74% being singletons. The CDR3 length is 15 residues. Between the trimmed V and J ends, which lost 2 bases and 0 bases, there was a span of 10 bases. Looked up from germline, CDR1 is MGHRA and CDR2 is YSYEKL. This record belongs to a study of cytomegalovirus exposure and HLA in healthy donors. Study-wide context: In an earlier analysis, around 100 million unique TCR beta sequences were found from about 190 million T cells.

Regarding the study as a whole: In a later analysis, at a false discovery rate of 0.05, 15,000 to 20,000 TCR beta sequences were associated with HLA alleles.

The origin of this receptor is a male donor in good health and CMV-seronegative. The sequencing sample was made of PBMCs. This chain joins TRBV4-1 and TRBJ1-1; a weak D match, TRBD1 (6 bases). CDR3 sequence: CASSQWDTMNTEAFF. DNA for the CDR3: TGCGCCAGCAGCCAATGGGACACGATGAACACTGAAGCTTTCTTT.